This entry lists 26 T cell receptor beta chains sequenced from one sample in a study of cytomegalovirus exposure and HLA in healthy donors. Clones were sequenced by immunoSEQ multiplex PCR, and TCRdb holds only the in-frame ones, with some missing. The repertoire holds 140,000 or so clones, roughly nine tenths seen once, with about 0.65% in the top ten. Sequencing was performed on PBMCs. These receptor sequences come from a young man in good health and CMV-seronegative.

The chain's CDR3 is CATSSETGGRTDTQYF. The CDR3 DNA sequence: TGTGCCACCAGCAGTGAAACAGGGGGCCGTACAGATACGCAGTATTTT. The V gene is TRBV15, the J gene TRBJ2-3; 9 bases fit TRBD1. CDR1 is LNHNV, CDR2 YYDKDF, per germline (reference sequence). V was clipped by 3 bases and J by 3 bases; unmatched bases: 7. The CDR3 sequence is 16 residues long.

This sequence joins TRBV9 and TRBJ1-6; D is undetermined. V lost 3 bases and J lost 8, with 9 bases in between. This CDR3 has 13 amino acids. Germline CDR1 SGDLS, CDR2 YYNGEE. The CDR3 DNA is TGTGCCAGCAGCGCGGGGTCTGATTCACCCCTCCACTTT. Translating it yields CASSAGSDSPLHF.

The chain uses TRBV7-9 and TRBJ2-1; maybe TRBD2 (6 bases). CDR3 size: 12 residues. CDR1 SEHNR and CDR2 FQNEAQ come from the germline V gene (reference sequence). V lost 3 bases to trimming and J lost 12 bases, with 12 bases between them. The CDR3 nucleotides are TGTGCCAGCAGCTTCTTATCGGAGGGGCAGTTCTTC. It encodes CASSFLSEGQFF. The whole variable domain, filled in from reference TRBV7-9 and TRBJ2-1, reads DTGVSQNPRHKITKRGQNVTFRCDPISEHNRLYWYRQTLGQGPEFLTYFQNEAQLEKSRLLSDRFSAERPKGSFSTLEIQRTEQGDSAMYLCASSFLSEGQFFGPGTRLTVL.

The chain recombines TRBV7-8 with TRBJ1-5; TRBD1 matches at 11 bases. The CDR3 has 16 residues. The junction had 9 bases not matched to a gene; V was cut back by 5 bases and J by 6 bases. Germline loops: CDR1 SGHVS, CDR2 FQNEAQ. The CDR3 nucleotides are TGTGCCAGCAGCCCGAGGACAGGGGGCCTTTTTCAGCCCCAGCATTTT. As protein: CASSPRTGGLFQPQHF.

The V gene is TRBV25-1, the J gene TRBJ1-1; D is perhaps TRBD1 (6 bases). There are 14 residues in the CDR3. From germline, CDR1 is MGHDK and CDR2 SYGVNS. With 8 bases removed from V and 4 bases from J, the gap between germline ends came to 17 bases. The CDR3 bases are TGTGCCAGCTTCGGCCAGGGGACGGTCACTGAAGCTTTCTTT. Translating gives CASFGQGTVTEAFF.

This chain links TRBV5-1 with TRBJ1-1; 8 nucleotides line up with TRBD1. The CDR3 has 16 residues. Germline V gene data show CDR1 as SGHRS and CDR2 as YFSETQ. After removal of 6 bases from V and 0 bases from J, the junction contained 10 bases not matched to a gene. The CDR3 DNA reads as TGCGCCAGCACTAAAGGACAGGGCGGAATGAACACTGAAGCTTTCTTT. Protein product: CASTKGQGGMNTEAFF.

This clone came up once. The genes are TRBV11-2 and TRBJ2-3; possibly TRBD2 for D (6 bases). This CDR3 has 16 residues. Germline CDR1 and CDR2: SGHAT and FQNNGV. The V end was cut by 1 base, the J end by 4 bases, with 15 bases between. The DNA for the CDR3 is TGTGCCAGCAGCTTAGCCTCGTGGGGGGTGGCAGATACGCAGTATTTT. Its translation: CASSLASWGVADTQYF.

The J gene is TRBJ2-5, the V gene TRBV10-3; 7 nucleotides align to TRBD1. Per the germline V gene, CDR1 is ENHRY and CDR2 is SYGVKD. The CDR3 extends over 13 amino acids. Trimming at V came to 4 bases and at J to 2 bases, leaving 1 base not matched to a gene. The CDR3 region has the DNA TGTGCCATCAGTGGGGGACAGCAAGAGACCCAGTACTTC. Residues: CAISGGQQETQYF.

This chain connects TRBV4-1 to TRBJ2-1; 12 nucleotides agree with TRBD2. Germline assignment: CDR1 MGHRA and CDR2 YSYEKL. CDR3 length: 15 residues. Trimming took 1 base from V and 10 from J; bases not matched to a gene: 5. The CDR3: CASSQVGLAGGEQFF. CDR3 coding DNA: TGCGCCAGCAGCCAAGTGGGCCTAGCGGGAGGGGAGCAGTTCTTC.

V and J are TRBV7-9 and TRBJ1-1, with 9 bases aligning to TRBD1. CDR3 size: 15 residues. CDR1 is SEHNR, CDR2 FQNEAQ, per germline (reference sequence). V lost 5 bases, J lost 3 bases, and 7 bases stayed unmatched. CDR3 sequence reads: CASSPRDRAYTEAFF. CDR3 sequence (DNA): TGTGCCAGCAGCCCGCGGGACAGGGCTTACACTGAAGCTTTCTTT.

This clone was recorded a few times. V gene TRBV11-2 combines with J gene TRBJ1-1; possibly TRBD1 for D (5 bases). The germline V gene encodes CDR1 SGHAT and CDR2 FQNNGV. V lost 0 bases and J 9 bases, leaving 14 bases between the germline ends. This CDR3 spans 14 amino acids. CDR3: CASSLDDYGTKAFF. DNA of the CDR3: TGTGCCAGCAGCTTAGACGATTACGGGACTAAAGCTTTCTTT. The whole variable domain, filled in from reference TRBV11-2 and TRBJ1-1, reads EAGVAQSPRYKIIEKRQSVAFWCNPISGHATLYWYQQILGQGPKLLIQFQNNGVVDDSQLPKDRFSAERLKGVDSTLKIQPAKLEDSAVYLCASSLDDYGTKAFFGQGTRLTVV.

The V gene is TRBV10-1, the J gene TRBJ1-1, with 10 bases lining up with TRBD1. Germline assignment: CDR1 WNHNN and CDR2 SYGVQD (reference sequence). This CDR3 is built from 15 residues. V lost 6 bases, J lost 5 bases, and 9 bases stayed unmatched. The CDR3: CASRSGTGEGTEAFF. CDR3 nucleotides: TGCGCCAGCAGGTCCGGGACAGGGGAAGGTACTGAAGCTTTCTTT.

The V gene is TRBV5-3, the J gene TRBJ2-7; 11 bases align to TRBD2. TRBV5-3 is filed as an ORF, its function uncertain. V dropped 4 bases and J dropped 1; count of bases not matched to a gene: 7. The CDR3 loop spans 16 amino acids. CDR3 DNA: TGTGCCAGAAGCGGGCCAACTAGCGGGGGATCCTACGAGCAGTACTTC. Translating it yields CARSGPTSGGSYEQYF.

The rearrangement joins TRBV28 to TRBJ2-3; 8 bases match TRBD2. V trimming: 8 bases; J trimming: 6 bases; junction bases outside the gene matches: 13. The CDR3 extends over 15 amino acids. Looked up from germline, CDR1 is MDHEN and CDR2 is SYDVKM. CDR3 sequence reads: CASRASGSLGDTQYF. The CDR3 DNA reads as TGTGCCAGCCGGGCGAGCGGGAGTTTGGGGGATACGCAGTATTTT.

The chain uses TRBV5-1 and TRBJ1-2, with D tentatively TRBD1 (5 bases). The CDR3 consists of 17 residues. V lost 5 bases to trimming and J lost 6 bases, with 26 bases between them. The germline V gene encodes CDR1 SGHRS and CDR2 YFSETQ. The CDR3 coding sequence is TGCGCCAGCAGACACTTGGCAGGACAAGGATCCGCTAATGGCTACACCTTC. This sequence encodes CASRHLAGQGSANGYTF.

This chain uses TRBV29-1 with TRBJ2-1; D remains ambiguous. Germline CDR1 reads SQVTM; CDR2 reads ANQGSEA. The V end was cut by 3 bases, the J end by 4 bases, with 4 bases between. The CDR3 is made up of 11 amino acids. CDR3 amino acids: CSVDQYNEQFF. CDR3 sequence (DNA): TGCAGCGTTGACCAGTACAATGAGCAGTTCTTC.

This clone has a single count. The V gene is TRBV19, the J gene TRBJ1-3, with D possibly being TRBD1 (6 bases). The V end lost 3 bases, the J end lost 8 bases, and 11 bases lay between the germline ends. The CDR3 consists of 13 residues. Germline V gene data show CDR1 as LNHDA and CDR2 as SQIVND (reference sequence). CDR3 DNA: TGTGCCAGTAGTATCCAGGGGCGGGACACCATATATTTT. This gives the protein CASSIQGRDTIYF.

V is TRBV6-1 and J is TRBJ2-7; tentatively, D is TRBD2 (6 bases). The CDR3 consists of 15 residues. V shed 2 bases and J shed 1 base, with 12 bases lying between them. The germline V gene encodes CDR1 MNHNS and CDR2 SASEGT. The CDR3 here is CASSETASVSYEQYV. The CDR3 DNA reads TGTGCCAGCAGTGAAACAGCTAGCGTATCCTACGAGCAGTACGTC.

The chain combines TRBV7-9 with TRBJ2-5, with 14 bases matching TRBD2. V was pared by 1 base and J by 4 bases, with 2 bases of the junction left unmatched. Germline CDR1 reads SEHNR; CDR2 reads FQNEAQ (reference sequence). This CDR3 is 16 amino acids long. CDR3 sequence reads: CASSLGGLAGVETQYF. The CDR3 nucleotides read TGTGCCAGCAGCTTAGGGGGACTAGCGGGAGTAGAGACCCAGTACTTC.

The chain uses TRBV4-1 and TRBJ1-4; 7 nucleotides line up with TRBD1. Trimming at V came to 3 bases and at J to 4 bases, leaving 11 bases not matched to a gene. The CDR3 is made up of 17 amino acids. Germline CDR1 and CDR2: MGHRA and YSYEKL. The CDR3 here is CASSHGGGQRLNEKLFF. The CDR3 DNA reads as TGCGCCAGCAGCCACGGGGGGGGACAGAGACTTAATGAAAAACTGTTTTTT.

The chain has TRBV19 and TRBJ2-1; 8 positions match TRBD2. After removal of 5 bases from V and 8 bases from J, the junction contained 8 bases not matched to a gene. CDR1 LNHDA and CDR2 SQIVND come from the germline V gene (reference sequence). The CDR3 loop spans 14 amino acids. The CDR3 DNA reads TGTGCCAGTAGTTTCCTTACTAGCGGTCATGAGCAGTTCTTC. This translates into CASSFLTSGHEQFF. Together with reference TRBV19 and TRBJ2-1, the CDR3 gives the full variable domain: DGGITQSPKYLFRKEGQNVTLSCEQNLNHDAMYWYRQDPGQGLRLIYYSQIVNDFQKGDIAEGYSVSREKKESFPLTVTSAQKNPTAFYLCASSFLTSGHEQFFGPGTRLTVL.

The chain joins TRBV9 to TRBJ2-5, with D possibly TRBD2 on 6 matching bases. Germline CDR1 is SGDLS and CDR2 is YYNGEE. V was cut by 2 bases and J by 2 bases, with 10 bases left in between. CDR3 length: 14 amino acids. CDR3 coding DNA: TGTGCCAGCAGCGTGGGACTCCTGCAAGAGACCCAGTACTTC. Translated: CASSVGLLQETQYF.

This chain links TRBV4-3 with TRBJ2-5; D not certain. The germline gives CDR1 LGHNA, CDR2 YSLEER. V was shortened by 1 base and J by 1 base, with 7 bases between the two germline ends. The CDR3 covers 14 residues. The CDR3 loop is CASSQGFSQETQYF. CDR3 DNA sequence: TGCGCCAGCAGCCAAGGTTTCAGCCAAGAGACCCAGTACTTC.

This clone was found once. The chain uses TRBV6-5 and TRBJ2-7, with 8 bases fitting TRBD2. This CDR3 contains 14 residues. CDR1 MNHEY and CDR2 SVGAGI come from the germline V gene. V shed 9 bases and J 7 bases; nucleotides not matched to a gene: 14. As DNA, the CDR3 is TGTGCCAGTCAAGCGGGAGTAGGCGGTCGGGAGCAGTACGTC. It codes for CASQAGVGGREQYV.

The chain has TRBV15 and TRBJ1-2, with D possibly being TRBD1 (5 bases). Germline V gives CDR1 LNHNV, CDR2 YYDKDF (reference sequence). The CDR3 is made up of 14 amino acids. Trimming removed 2 bases at V and 8 bases at J, with 15 bases between. The CDR3 is CATSRSGGFGGYTF. In nucleotides, the CDR3 is TGTGCCACCAGCAGATCTGGGGGGTTTGGCGGCTACACCTTC.

This clone was seen just once. The chain's CDR3 is CASRGTGAYEQYF. The DNA of the CDR3 is TGTGCCAGCAGGGGGACAGGGGCCTACGAGCAGTACTTC. The chain employs TRBV6-1 and TRBJ2-7; 10 bases match TRBD1. Germline V lookup: CDR1 MNHNS, CDR2 SASEGT. V lost 6 bases, J lost 2 bases, and 1 base stayed unmatched. The CDR3 is 13 residues long.